The 2 T cell receptor beta chains reported below all come from one sample, sequenced in a study of CD8 T cells in ankylosing spondylitis. One entry per CDR3 protein results from TCRdb running MiXCR on the 5' RACE reads. The data hold about 190,000 distinct CDR3 sequences, with approximately 12% observed a single time. The sample taken for sequencing was blood, either unsorted or a sorted T cell fraction (not recorded which). These receptors came from a female donor with ankylosing spondylitis or in good health (not recorded which).

This clonotype occurred many times. V usage is TRBV9 and J usage is TRBJ2-4; 7 nucleotides agree with TRBD1. Per germline, CDR1 SGDLS and CDR2 YYNGEE. CDR3 size: 17 residues. V was pared by 6 bases and J by 0 bases, with 12 bases of the junction left unmatched. CDR3 protein: CASTQNRGKLAKNIQYF. CDR3 in DNA: TGTGCCAGCACCCAAAACAGGGGTAAACTAGCCAAAAACATTCAGTACTTC. Variable domain in full (rest from reference TRBV9 and TRBJ2-4): DSGVTQTPKHLITATGQRVTLRCSPRSGDLSVYWYQQSLDQGLQFLIQYYNGEERAKGNILERFSAQQFPDLHSELNLSSLELGDSALYFCASTQNRGKLAKNIQYFGAGTRLSVL.

J is TRBJ2-7 and V is TRBV5-1; 7 bases fit TRBD1. V gave up 5 bases and J gave up 0 bases; unmatched junction bases: 5. The CDR3 extends over 14 amino acids. Germline CDR1 and CDR2: SGHRS and YFSETQ. CDR3 protein: CASRETGDSYEQYF. The CDR3, as DNA: TGCGCCAGCAGGGAAACAGGGGACTCCTACGAGCAGTACTTC. The variable domain in full, with the rest retrieved from reference TRBV5-1 and TRBJ2-7, is KAGVTQTPRYLIKTRGQQVTLSCSPISGHRSVSWYQQTPGQGLQFLFEYFSETQRNKGNFPGRFSGRQFSNSRSEMNVSTLELGDSALYLCASRETGDSYEQYFGPGTRLTVT.